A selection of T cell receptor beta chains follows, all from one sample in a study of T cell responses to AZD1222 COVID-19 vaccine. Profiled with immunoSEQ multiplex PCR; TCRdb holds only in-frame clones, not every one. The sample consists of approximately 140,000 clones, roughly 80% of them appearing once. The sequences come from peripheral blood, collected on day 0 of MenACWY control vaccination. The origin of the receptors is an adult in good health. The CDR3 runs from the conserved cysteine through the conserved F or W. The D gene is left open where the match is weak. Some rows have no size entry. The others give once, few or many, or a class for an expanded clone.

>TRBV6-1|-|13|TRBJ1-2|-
TGTGCCAGCAGTGAATTTGGAAACTATGGCTACACCTTC
CASSEFGNYGYTF
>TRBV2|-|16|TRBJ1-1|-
TGTGCCAGCAGCGGTTTCGAAACAGGAAGTAACACTGAAGCTTTCTTT
CASSGFETGSNTEAFF
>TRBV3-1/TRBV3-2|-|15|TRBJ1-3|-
TGTGCCAGCAGCCAACAGGTTCCCTCTGGAAACACCATATATTTT
CASSQQVPSGNTIYF
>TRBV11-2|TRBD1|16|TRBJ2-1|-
TGTGCCAGCAGCTATTTCCCGGGACAGTCCTACAATGAGCAGTTCTTC
CASSYFPGQSYNEQFF
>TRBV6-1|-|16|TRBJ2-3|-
TGTGCCAGCAGTGAAGCAGCAGGCCAGCGCACAGATACGCAGTATTTT
CASSEAAGQRTDTQYF
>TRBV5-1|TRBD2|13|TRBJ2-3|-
TGCGCCAGCAGCTGGGGGACTAGCGGGGCCCCGTATTTT
CASSWGTSGAPYF
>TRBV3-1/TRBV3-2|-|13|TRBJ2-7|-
TGTGCCAGCAGTGTTACAGGGTTCTACGAGCAGTACTTC
CASSVTGFYEQYF
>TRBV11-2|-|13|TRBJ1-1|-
TGTGCCAGCAGCTTAGCCCCGGACACTGAAGCTTTCTTT
CASSLAPDTEAFF
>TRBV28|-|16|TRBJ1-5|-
TGTGCCAGCAGTTTATATGGCAGGGGTAGCAATCAGCCCCAGCATTTT
CASSLYGRGSNQPQHF
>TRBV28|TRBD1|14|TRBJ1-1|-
TGTGCCAGCAGTCTTGCAGGGGGGGACACTGAAGCTTTCTTT
CASSLAGGDTEAFF
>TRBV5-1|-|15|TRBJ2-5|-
TGCGCCAGCAGCTTGGCCTCGAGGTCCCAAGAGACCCAGTACTTC
CASSLASRSQETQYF
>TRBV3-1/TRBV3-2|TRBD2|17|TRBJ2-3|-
TGTGCCAGCAGCCAAGGGAGACTAGCGGGGGCCACAGATACGCAGTATTTT
CASSQGRLAGATDTQYF
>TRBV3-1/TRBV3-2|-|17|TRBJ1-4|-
TGTGCCAGCAGCCAAGGCGTAGGGGCTTTTACTAATGAAAAACTGTTTTTT
CASSQGVGAFTNEKLFF
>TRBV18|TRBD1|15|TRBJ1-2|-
TGTGCCAGCTCACCTACAGGGGGCGAGATCTATGGCTACACCTTC
CASSPTGGEIYGYTF
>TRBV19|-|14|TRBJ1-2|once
TGTGCCAGTACCCCGGCCGTGGCGAACTATGGCTACACCTTC
CASTPAVANYGYTF
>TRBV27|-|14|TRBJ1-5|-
TGTGCCAGCAGTTTGAGGGAATCTAATCAGCCCCAGCATTTT
CASSLRESNQPQHF
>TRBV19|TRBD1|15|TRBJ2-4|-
TGTGCCAGTTCACAGGGGGCGGGAGCCAAAAACATTCAGTACTTC
CASSQGAGAKNIQYF
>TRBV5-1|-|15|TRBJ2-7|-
TGCGCCAGCAGCTCGTCGGGGCGGACCTCCTACGAGCAGTACTTC
CASSSSGRTSYEQYF
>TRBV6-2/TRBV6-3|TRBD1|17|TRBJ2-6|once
TGTGCCAGCAGTTCGGGACAGGGAAGATCTGGGGCCAACGTCCTGACTTTC
CASSSGQGRSGANVLTF
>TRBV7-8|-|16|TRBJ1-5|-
TGTGCCAGCAGCTTAGAGGGTTGGCAGAGCAATCAGCCCCAGCATTTT
CASSLEGWQSNQPQHF
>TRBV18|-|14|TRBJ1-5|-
TGTGCCAGCTCCCCTAAGTATAGCAATCAGCCCCAGCATTTT
CASSPKYSNQPQHF
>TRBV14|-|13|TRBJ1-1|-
TGTGCCAGCAGCCTGCAGGTTTACACTGAAGCTTTCTTT
CASSLQVYTEAFF
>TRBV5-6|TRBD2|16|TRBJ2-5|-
TGTGCCAGCAGCTTGGAGGGTAGCGGGGTGACGGAGACCCAGTACTTC
CASSLEGSGVTETQYF
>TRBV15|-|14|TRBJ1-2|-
TGTGCCGCCAGCACCCCGTCCCAGGGTCTTGGCTACACCTTC
CAASTPSQGLGYTF
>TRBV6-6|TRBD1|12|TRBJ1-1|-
TGTGCCAGCACCCTGGGACAGGGGGCAACTTTCTTT
CASTLGQGATFF
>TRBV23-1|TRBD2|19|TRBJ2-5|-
TGCGCCAGCAGTCAATCTTCTGAAACTAGCGGGGGGGCCAGAGAGACCCAGTACTTC
CASSQSSETSGGARETQYF
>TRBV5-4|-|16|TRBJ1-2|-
TGTGCCAGCAGCTTGGGGCAGCCCGACAGCTCGCGGGGCTACACCTTC
CASSLGQPDSSRGYTF
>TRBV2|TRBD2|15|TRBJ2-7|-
TGTGCCAGCAGTGAAGCCCCCCGGGGGGAGTACGAGCAGTACTTC
CASSEAPRGEYEQYF
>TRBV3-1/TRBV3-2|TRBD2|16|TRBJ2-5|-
TGTGCCAGCAGCCCCTATAGCGGGGGCAATAAAGAGACCCAGTACTTC
CASSPYSGGNKETQYF
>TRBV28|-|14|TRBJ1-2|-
TGTGCCAGCAGCGACAGTTATGGGGGTTTCGGCTACACCTTC
CASSDSYGGFGYTF
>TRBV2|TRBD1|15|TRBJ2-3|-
TGTGCCAGCAGTGCACAGGGGCTCGCCACAGATACGCAGTATTTT
CASSAQGLATDTQYF
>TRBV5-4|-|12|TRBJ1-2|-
TGTGCCAGCAGCGAGGACCAATATGGCTACACCTTC
CASSEDQYGYTF
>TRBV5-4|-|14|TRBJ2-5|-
TGTGCCAGCAGCCCTTCGGGTTTAGGGGAGACCCAGTACTTC
CASSPSGLGETQYF
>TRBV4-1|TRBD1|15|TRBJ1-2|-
TGCGCCAGCAGCCAAACAGGGGGCGCGGACTATGGCTACACCTTC
CASSQTGGADYGYTF
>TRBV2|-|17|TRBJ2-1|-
TGTGCCAGCAGTGAAGCGGGTCGGGGTATCCCCTACAATGAGCAGTTCTTC
CASSEAGRGIPYNEQFF
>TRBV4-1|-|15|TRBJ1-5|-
TGCGCCAGCAGCCAAGAAATCAGAGGGAACCAGCCCCAGCATTTT
CASSQEIRGNQPQHF
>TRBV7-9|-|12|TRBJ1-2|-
TGTGCCAGCAGCTTAGGCAGGGGTGGCTACACCTTC
CASSLGRGGYTF
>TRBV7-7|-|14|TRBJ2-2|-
TGTGCCAGCAGCTTAGGAAGGGGGACCGGGGAGCTGTTTTTT
CASSLGRGTGELFF
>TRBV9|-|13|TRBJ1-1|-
TGTGCCAGCAGCCCACGGACAGAAGCTGAAGCTTTCTTT
CASSPRTEAEAFF
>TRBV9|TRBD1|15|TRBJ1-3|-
TGTGCCAGCAGCACGGGACAGGGAGGTGGAAACACCATATATTTT
CASSTGQGGGNTIYF
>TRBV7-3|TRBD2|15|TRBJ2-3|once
TGTGCCAGCAGCCCGTTAGCGGGGGGAGGGGATACGCAGTATTTT
CASSPLAGGGDTQYF
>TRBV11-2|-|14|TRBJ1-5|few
TGTGCCAGCAGCTTAGACACAGGCACAGGGCCCCAGCATTTT
CASSLDTGTGPQHF